This T cell receptor beta chain was found in a study of T cell changes during pregnancy in multiple sclerosis. The CDR3 runs to 15 residues. Unmatched junction bases numbered 7, after V lost 2 bases and J lost 9 bases. The germline gives CDR1 MNHNS, CDR2 SASEGT. Profiled with immunoSEQ multiplex PCR; TCRdb holds only in-frame clones, not every one. The sample lists 77,000 or so clones; 80% to 95% were seen once. The chain uses TRBV6-1 and TRBJ2-7; 13 positions match TRBD2. The TCR was taken from a female donor in good health, enrolled as a control in a pregnancy study. This material consisted of peripheral blood, taken in the second trimester of pregnancy. The CDR3 DNA reads as TGTGCCAGCAGTGAAACCGGGACTAGCGGGGACTTGCAGTACTTC. This codes for CASSETGTSGDLQYF.